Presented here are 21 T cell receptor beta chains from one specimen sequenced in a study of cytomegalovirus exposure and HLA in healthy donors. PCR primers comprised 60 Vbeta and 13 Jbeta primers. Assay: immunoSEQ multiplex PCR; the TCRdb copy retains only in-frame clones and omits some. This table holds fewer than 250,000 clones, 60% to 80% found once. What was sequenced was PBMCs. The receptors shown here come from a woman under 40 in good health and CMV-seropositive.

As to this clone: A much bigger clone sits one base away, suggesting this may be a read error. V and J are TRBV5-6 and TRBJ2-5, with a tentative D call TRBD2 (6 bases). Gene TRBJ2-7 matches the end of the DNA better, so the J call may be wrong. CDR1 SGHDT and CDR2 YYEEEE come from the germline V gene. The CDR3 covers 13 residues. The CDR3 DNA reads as TGTGCCAGCAGCTTGGGCGGGACCTACGAGCAGTACTTC. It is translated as CASSLGGTYEQYF.

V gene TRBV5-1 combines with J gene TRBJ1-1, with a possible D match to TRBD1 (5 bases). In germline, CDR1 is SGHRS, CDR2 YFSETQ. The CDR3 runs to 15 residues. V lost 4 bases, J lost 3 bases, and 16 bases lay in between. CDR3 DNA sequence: TGCGCCAGCAGCCTGGACCGCGGGGCGGACACTGAAGCTTTCTTT. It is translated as CASSLDRGADTEAFF.

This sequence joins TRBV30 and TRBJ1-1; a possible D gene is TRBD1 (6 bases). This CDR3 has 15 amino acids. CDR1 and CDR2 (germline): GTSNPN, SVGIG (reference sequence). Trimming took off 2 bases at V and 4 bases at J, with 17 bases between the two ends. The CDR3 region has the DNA TGTGCCTGGAGTCCCCTCGGAGGACAGATCACTGAAGCTTTCTTT. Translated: CAWSPLGGQITEAFF.

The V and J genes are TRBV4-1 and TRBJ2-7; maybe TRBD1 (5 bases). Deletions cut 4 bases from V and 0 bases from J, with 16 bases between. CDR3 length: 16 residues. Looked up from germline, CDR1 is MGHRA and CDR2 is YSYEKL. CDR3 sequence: CASSRVWGDRSYEQYF. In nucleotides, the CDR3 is TGCGCCAGCAGCCGGGTATGGGGCGACCGCTCCTACGAGCAGTACTTC.

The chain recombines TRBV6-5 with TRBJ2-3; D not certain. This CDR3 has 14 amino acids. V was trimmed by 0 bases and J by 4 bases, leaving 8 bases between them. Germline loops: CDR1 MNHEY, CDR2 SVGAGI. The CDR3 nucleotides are TGTGCCAGCAGTTACTCTTTTTCAGCAGATACGCAGTATTTT. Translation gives CASSYSFSADTQYF.

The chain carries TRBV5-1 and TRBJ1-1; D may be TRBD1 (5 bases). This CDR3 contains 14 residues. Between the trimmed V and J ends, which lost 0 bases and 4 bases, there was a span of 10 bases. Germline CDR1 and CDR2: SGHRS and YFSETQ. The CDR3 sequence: CASSLVRGGTEAFF. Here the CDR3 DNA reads TGCGCCAGCAGCTTGGTGCGGGGCGGCACTGAAGCTTTCTTT.

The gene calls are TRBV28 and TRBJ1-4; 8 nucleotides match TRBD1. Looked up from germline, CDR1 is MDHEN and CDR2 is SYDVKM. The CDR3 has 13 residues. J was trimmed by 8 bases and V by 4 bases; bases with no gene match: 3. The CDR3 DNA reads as TGTGCCAGCAGTTCAGGGGGCGAGGAAAAACTGTTTTTT. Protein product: CASSSGGEEKLFF. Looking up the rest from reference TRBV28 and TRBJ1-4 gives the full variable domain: DVKVTQSSRYLVKRTGEKVFLECVQDMDHENMFWYRQDPGLGLRLIYFSYDVKMKEKGDIPEGYSVSREKKERFSLILESASTNQTSMYLCASSSGGEEKLFFGSGTQLSVL.

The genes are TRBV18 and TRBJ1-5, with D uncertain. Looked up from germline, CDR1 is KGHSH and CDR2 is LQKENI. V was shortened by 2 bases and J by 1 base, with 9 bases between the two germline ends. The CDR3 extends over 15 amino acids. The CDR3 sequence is CASSPFGGSNQPQHF. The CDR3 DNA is TGTGCCAGCTCACCATTCGGCGGGAGCAATCAGCCCCAGCATTTT.

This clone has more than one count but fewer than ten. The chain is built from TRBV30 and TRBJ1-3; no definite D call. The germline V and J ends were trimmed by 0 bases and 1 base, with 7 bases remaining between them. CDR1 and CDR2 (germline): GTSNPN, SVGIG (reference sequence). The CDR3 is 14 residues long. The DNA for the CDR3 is TGTGCCTGGAGTGTCGGAGCGTCTGGAAACACCATATATTTT. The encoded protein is CAWSVGASGNTIYF.

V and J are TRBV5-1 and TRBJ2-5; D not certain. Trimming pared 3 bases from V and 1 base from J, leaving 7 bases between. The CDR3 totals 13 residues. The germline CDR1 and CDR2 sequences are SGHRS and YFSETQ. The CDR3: CASSSTVQETQYF. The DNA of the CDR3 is TGCGCCAGCAGCTCCACGGTCCAAGAGACCCAGTACTTC.

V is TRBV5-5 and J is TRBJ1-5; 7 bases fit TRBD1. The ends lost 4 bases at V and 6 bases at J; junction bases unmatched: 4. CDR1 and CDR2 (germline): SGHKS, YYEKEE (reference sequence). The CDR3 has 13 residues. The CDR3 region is CASSLEGAQPQHF. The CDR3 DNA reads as TGTGCCAGCAGCCTCGAGGGGGCTCAGCCCCAGCATTTT.

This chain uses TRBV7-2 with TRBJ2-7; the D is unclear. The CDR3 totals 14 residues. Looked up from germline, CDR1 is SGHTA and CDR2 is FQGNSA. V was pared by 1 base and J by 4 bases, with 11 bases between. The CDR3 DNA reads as TGTGCCAGCAGCTTAGACCAGGTGGTTTACGAGCAGTACTTC. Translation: CASSLDQVVYEQYF.

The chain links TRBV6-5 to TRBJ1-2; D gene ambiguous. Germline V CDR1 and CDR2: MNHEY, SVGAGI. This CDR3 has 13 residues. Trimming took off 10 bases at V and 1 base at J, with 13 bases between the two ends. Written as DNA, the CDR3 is TGTGCCACCCTGGCCAGTGTTAACTATGGCTACACCTTC. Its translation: CATLASVNYGYTF.

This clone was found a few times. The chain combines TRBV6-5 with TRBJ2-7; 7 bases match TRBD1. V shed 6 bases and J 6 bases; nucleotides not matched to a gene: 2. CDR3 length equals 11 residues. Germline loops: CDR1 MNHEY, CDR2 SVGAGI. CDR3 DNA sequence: TGTGCCAGCAGAGACAGGGTCGAGCAGTACTTC. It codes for CASRDRVEQYF.

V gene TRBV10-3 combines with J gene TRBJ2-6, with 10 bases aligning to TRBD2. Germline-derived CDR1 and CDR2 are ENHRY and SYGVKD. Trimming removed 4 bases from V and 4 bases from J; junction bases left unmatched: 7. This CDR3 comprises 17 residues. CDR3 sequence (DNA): TGTGCCATCAGTGTAGCTAGCGGGAGCTCCGGGGCCAACGTCCTGACTTTC. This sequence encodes CAISVASGSSGANVLTF.

CDR3 in amino acids: CASSLQGLKGLAGGAQFF. The DNA of the CDR3 is TGTGCCAGCAGTCTCCAGGGATTGAAGGGACTAGCGGGAGGTGCTCAGTTCTTC. The chain has TRBV7-2 and TRBJ2-1; 15 bases fit TRBD2. Germline values: CDR1 SGHTA, CDR2 FQGNSA. The length of the CDR3 is 18 residues. V shed 6 bases, J shed 13 bases, and the junction held 19 bases outside the gene matches.

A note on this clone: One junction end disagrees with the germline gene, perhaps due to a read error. The DNA for the CDR3 is TGTGCCAGCGCACCCGGGACAGGGGGGTACAATGAGCAGTTCTTC. Its protein product is CASAPGTGGYNEQFF. The chain combines TRBV18 with TRBJ2-1; 11 bases map to TRBD1. The CDR3 sequence is 15 residues long. CDR1 KGHSH and CDR2 LQKENI come from the germline V gene. Full variable domain (remainder filled in from reference TRBV18 and TRBJ2-1): NAGVMQNPRHLVRRRGQEARLRCSPMKGHSHVYWYRQLPEEGLKFMVYLQKENIIDESGMPKERFSAEFPKEGPSILRIQQVVRGDSAAYFCASAPGTGGYNEQFFGPGTRLTVL.

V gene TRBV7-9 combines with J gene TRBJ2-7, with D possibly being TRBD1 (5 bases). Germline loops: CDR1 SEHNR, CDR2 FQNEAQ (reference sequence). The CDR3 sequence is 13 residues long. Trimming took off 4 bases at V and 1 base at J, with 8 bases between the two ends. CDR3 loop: CASSSTDSYEQYF. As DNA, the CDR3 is TGTGCCAGCAGCTCGACAGATTCCTACGAGCAGTACTTC.

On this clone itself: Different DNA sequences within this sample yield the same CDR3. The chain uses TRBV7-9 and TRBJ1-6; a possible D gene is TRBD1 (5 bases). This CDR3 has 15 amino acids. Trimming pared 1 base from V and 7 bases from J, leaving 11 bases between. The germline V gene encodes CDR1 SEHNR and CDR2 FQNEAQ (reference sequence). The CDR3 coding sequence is TGTGCCAGCAGCTTAGATCAGGCAGGGAATTCACCCCTCCACTTT. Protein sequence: CASSLDQAGNSPLHF.

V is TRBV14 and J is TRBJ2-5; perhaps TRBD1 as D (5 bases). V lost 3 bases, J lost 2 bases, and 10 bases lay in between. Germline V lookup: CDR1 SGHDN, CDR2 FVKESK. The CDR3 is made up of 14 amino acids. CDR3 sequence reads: CASSQWQGQETQYF. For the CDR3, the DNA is TGTGCCAGCAGCCAGTGGCAGGGACAAGAGACCCAGTACTTC.

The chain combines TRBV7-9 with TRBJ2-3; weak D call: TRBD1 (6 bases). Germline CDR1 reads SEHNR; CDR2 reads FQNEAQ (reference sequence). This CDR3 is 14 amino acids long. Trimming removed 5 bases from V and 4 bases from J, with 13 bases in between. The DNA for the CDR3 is TGTGCCAGCAGCCACTTACAGGGACCAGATACGCAGTATTTT. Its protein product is CASSHLQGPDTQYF.